The clone carrying this T cell receptor (beta chain) showed up just a few times. Its specificity is unknown. This CDR3 is 12 amino acids long. From germline, CDR1 is WSHSY and CDR2 SAAADI. Trimming took 8 bases from V and 7 from J; bases not matched to a gene: 6. Researchers prepared the TCRbeta library using unique molecular identifiers, the study reports. TCRdb re-analysed the PCR reads in MiXCR, keeping a single row per CDR3 protein. The sample gives approximately 500,000 distinct CDR3 sequences, approximately 10% of which show up once; just over 2% is in the top ten. This sample was included in a study of T-cell reconstitution after alpha-beta-depleted transplantation in children. Notes on the study in general: Several hundred expanded graft clones reportedly supplied alpha-beta T cells about two months after transplant. It was newly produced T cells that mostly accounted for T-cell counts and diversity one year after transplant.

V is TRBV10-2 and J is TRBJ1-2; TRBD1 matches 8 bases. The sequenced sample was PBMCs, obtained before TCRalphabeta/CD19-depleted stem cell transplant. This clonotype was sampled from a child younger than 10 with inherited bone marrow failure, due to receive a stem cell transplant. CDR3 coding DNA: TGCGCCAGCGAGACAGGACAGGGTGGCTACACCTTC. Translating it yields CASETGQGGYTF.